This entry describes one T cell receptor beta chain. The antigen remains undetermined. The data stem from a study of shared clonotypes between healthy human individuals. It was across several immunoSEQ plates that each subset's genomic DNA was evenly split. TCRdb keeps only in-frame clones here, not all; method: immunoSEQ multiplex PCR. The sample holds about half a million clones, 79% seen once. Healthy HIV-negative adults with no recent acute infections or vaccinations were recruited as donors. Study conclusions and caveats: Sampling involved blood alone; tissue repertoires likely differ.

Losses at the gene ends were 3 bases for V and 7 bases for J; bases not matched to a gene: 10. Germline loops: CDR1 KGHSH, CDR2 LQKENI. CDR3 length: 15 amino acids. The receptor was derived from a woman in her thirties or forties in good health. Some clones in this sample may be carry-over from other donors' samples. Sequenced material: PBMCs. The V gene is TRBV18, the J gene TRBJ2-7; 9 nucleotides align to TRBD2. The CDR3 loop reads CASSPSGSGRGEQYF. The CDR3 DNA follows: TGTGCCAGCTCACCCTCGGGTAGCGGGAGAGGTGAGCAGTACTTC.